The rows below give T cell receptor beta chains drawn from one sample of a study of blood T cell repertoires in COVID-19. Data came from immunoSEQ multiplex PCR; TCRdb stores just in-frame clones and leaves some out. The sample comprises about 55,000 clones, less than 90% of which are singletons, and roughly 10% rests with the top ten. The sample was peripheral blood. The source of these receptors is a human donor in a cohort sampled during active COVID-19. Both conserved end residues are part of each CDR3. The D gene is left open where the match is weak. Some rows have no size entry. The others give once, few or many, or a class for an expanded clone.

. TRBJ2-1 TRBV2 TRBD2 TGTGCCAGCAGAAATTCAGCGGGAGTTTTTAATGAGCAGTTCTTC CASRNSAGVFNEQFF
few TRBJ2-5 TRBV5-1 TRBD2 TGCGCCAGCAGCTTTCGACTAGCGCAAGGGACCCAGTACTTC CASSFRLAQGTQYF
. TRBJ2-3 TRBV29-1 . TGCAGCGTTGCTATAGCGGCTAGCACAGATACGCAGTATTTT CSVAIAASTDTQYF
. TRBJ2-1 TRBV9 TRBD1 TGTGCCAGCAGCGTAGAGGGGGCGCGTTACAATGAGCAGTTCTTC CASSVEGARYNEQFF
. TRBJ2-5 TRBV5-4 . TGTGCCAGCAGCCTAGGGTGGAGGGAGACCCAGTACTTC CASSLGWRETQYF
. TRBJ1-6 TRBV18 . TGTGCCAGCTCACCAAGGGAGACGGAGAATAATTCACCCCTCCACTTT CASSPRETENNSPLHF
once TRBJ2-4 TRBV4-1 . TGCGCCAGCAGCCAAGGGTTCAGACAAATTCCTTTCGTAGCCAAAAACATTCAGTACTTC CASSQGFRQIPFVAKNIQYF
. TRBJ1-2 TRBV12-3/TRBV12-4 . TGTGCCAGCAGTTTAATGGGGGCCTATGGCTACACCTTC CASSLMGAYGYTF
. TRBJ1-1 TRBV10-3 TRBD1 TGTGCCATCAGTCCGGACAGGGCCACTGAAGCTTTCTTT CAISPDRATEAFF
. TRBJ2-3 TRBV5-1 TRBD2 TGCGCCAGCAGCTTGGAGGGACTAGCGGGATCAGATACGCAGTATTTT CASSLEGLAGSDTQYF
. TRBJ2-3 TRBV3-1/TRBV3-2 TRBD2 TGTGCCAGCAGCCTCAGACCCGCGGGAGGATGGGCCACACATACGCAGTATTTT CASSLRPAGGWATHTQYF
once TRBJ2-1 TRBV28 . TGTGCCAGCAGTTTAGATGGACAGCTCAACAATGAGCAGTTCTTC CASSLDGQLNNEQFF
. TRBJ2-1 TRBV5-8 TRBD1 TGTGCCAGCCCCAGTAACTACCTCCGGGACAGGATTGCCGATGAGCAGTTCTTC CASPSNYLRDRIADEQFF
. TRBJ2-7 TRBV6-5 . TGTGCCAGCAGCAAGCGGCAAGGGAGGCGCGAGCAGTACTTC CASSKRQGRREQYF
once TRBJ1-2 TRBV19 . TGTGCCAGTAATAACCCAGGGGAAGTCAACTATGGCTACACCTTC CASNNPGEVNYGYTF
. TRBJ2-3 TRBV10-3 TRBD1 TGTGCCATCGGCGAGACAGGGTCTAGCACAGATACGCAGTATTTT CAIGETGSSTDTQYF
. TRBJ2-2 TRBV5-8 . TGTGCCAGCGGCGAAACCAGGGGAAGGACCGGGGAGCTGTTTTTT CASGETRGRTGELFF
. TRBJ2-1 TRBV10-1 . TGCGCCAGCAGTGTTCGGGGTAATGAGCAGTTCTTC CASSVRGNEQFF
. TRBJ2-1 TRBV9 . TGTGCCAGCAGCGCCCAAGCGATATCCTACAATGAGCAGTTCTTC CASSAQAISYNEQFF
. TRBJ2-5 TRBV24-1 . TGTGCCACCAGTGATTCACGGGGGGCGGGAGAGACCCAGTACTTC CATSDSRGAGETQYF
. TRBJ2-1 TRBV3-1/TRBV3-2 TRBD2 TGTGCCAGCAGCCAAGAACCCGGACTAGTCTACAATGAGCAGTTCTTC CASSQEPGLVYNEQFF
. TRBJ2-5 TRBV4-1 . TGCGCCAGCAGCCACCTCCAAGAGACCCAGTACTTC CASSHLQETQYF
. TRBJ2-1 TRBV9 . TGTGCCAGCAGCGTAGTGCCGGTGAGGTCCGATGAGCAGTTCTTC CASSVVPVRSDEQFF
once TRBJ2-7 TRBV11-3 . TGTGCCAGCAGCTTAGGTTATAGCGACGAGCAGTACTTC CASSLGYSDEQYF
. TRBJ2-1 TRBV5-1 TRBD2 TGCGCCAGCAGCCCGGGACTAGCGGGATACAATGAGCAGTTCTTC CASSPGLAGYNEQFF
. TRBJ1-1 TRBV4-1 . TGCGCCAGCAGCCAAGAGGAGGCCGGGGGAGGGAGTGGGAACACTGAAGCTTTCTTT CASSQEEAGGGSGNTEAFF
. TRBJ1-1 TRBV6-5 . TGTGCCAGCAAAAAGGGGACATCAGCGAACACTGAAGCTTTCTTT CASKKGTSANTEAFF